These 2 T cell receptor beta chains originate from one sample sequenced in a study of T cells in Graves' hyperthyroidism and ophthalmopathy. RNA transcripts yielded amplified TCR beta CDR3 regions. HTBI primers were the set used in a first-round RT-PCR of the TCR CDR3. TCRdb re-derived calls from the multiplex PCR reads in MiXCR, one entry per CDR3 protein. This table holds around 340,000 distinct CDR3 sequences, around a sixth found once. The source material was blood. These receptors originate from a man aged 30 to 39 with Graves' hyperthyroidism.

This clonotype showed up just a few times. The V and J genes are TRBV7-3 and TRBJ1-1; D might be TRBD1 (5 bases). Germline lookup yields CDR1 SGHTA and CDR2 FQGTGA. V was cut by 5 bases and J by 6 bases, with 16 bases left in between. CDR3 length: 14 amino acids. CDR3 in amino acids: CASSPIPGSSEAFF. The CDR3 nucleotides read TGTGCCAGCAGCCCCATCCCAGGGTCATCTGAAGCTTTCTTT. Complete variable domain (other parts from reference TRBV7-3 and TRBJ1-1): GAGVSQTPSNKVTEKGKYVELRCDPISGHTALYWYRQSLGQGPEFLIYFQGTGAADDSGLPNDRFFAVRPEGSVSTLKIQRTERGDSAVYLCASSPIPGSSEAFFGQGTRLTVV.

This clonotype has only a few counts. The rearrangement uses TRBV11-2 and TRBJ2-1; possible D gene TRBD1, 5 bases. CDR1 is SGHAT, CDR2 FQNNGV, per germline. V lost 4 bases, J lost 7 bases, and 8 bases lay in between. The CDR3 runs 12 residues. The CDR3 protein is CASSWGENEQFF. Here the CDR3 DNA reads TGTGCCAGCAGCTGGGGCGAAAATGAGCAGTTCTTC.